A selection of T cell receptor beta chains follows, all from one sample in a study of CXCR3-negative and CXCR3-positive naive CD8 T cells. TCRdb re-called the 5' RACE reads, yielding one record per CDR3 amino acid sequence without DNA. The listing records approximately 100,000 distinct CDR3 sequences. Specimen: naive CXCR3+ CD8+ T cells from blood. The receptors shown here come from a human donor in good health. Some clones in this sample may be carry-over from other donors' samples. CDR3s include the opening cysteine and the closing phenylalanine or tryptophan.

CDR3aa: CASSQDRGTGLYNEQFF
v_gene: TRBV4-3
j_gene: TRBJ2-1
len: 17

CDR3aa: CASSLDRGPWEQYF
v_gene: TRBV5-1
j_gene: TRBJ2-7
len: 14

CDR3aa: CASSLGAGVGGGLAKNIQYF
v_gene: TRBV7-9
j_gene: TRBJ2-4
len: 20

CDR3aa: CASSEAPLSYEQYF
v_gene: TRBV2
j_gene: TRBJ2-7
len: 14

CDR3aa: CAWDPGAKNIQYF
v_gene: TRBV30
j_gene: TRBJ2-4
len: 13

CDR3aa: CATRGSPSYEQYF
v_gene: TRBV11-2
j_gene: TRBJ2-7
len: 13

CDR3aa: CASARGLDEQYF
v_gene: TRBV10-2
j_gene: TRBJ2-7
len: 12

CDR3aa: CGETSGDTDTQYF
v_gene: TRBV2
j_gene: TRBJ2-3
len: 13

CDR3aa: CAISDSDRSRERGPNTGELFF
v_gene: TRBV10-3
j_gene: TRBJ2-2
len: 21

CDR3aa: CASSLNPLEREWETQYF
v_gene: TRBV7-8
j_gene: TRBJ2-5
len: 17

CDR3aa: CASSLTGGMADTQYF
v_gene: TRBV7-3
j_gene: TRBJ2-3
len: 15

CDR3aa: CASSLWDSRRDEQFF
v_gene: TRBV7-6
j_gene: TRBJ2-1
len: 15

CDR3aa: CASRRTSYLEDEQFF
v_gene: TRBV6-5
j_gene: TRBJ2-1
len: 15

CDR3aa: CSVEEGTGGAVAQYF
v_gene: TRBV29-1
j_gene: TRBJ2-7
len: 15

CDR3aa: CASSHRGGRQDSYEQYF
v_gene: TRBV14
j_gene: TRBJ2-7
len: 17

CDR3aa: CVISESRLAQISADTQYF
v_gene: TRBV10-3
j_gene: TRBJ2-3
len: 18

CDR3aa: CASSLTVTGLLDTQYF
v_gene: TRBV5-1
j_gene: TRBJ2-3
len: 16

CDR3aa: CASKGLADSGANVLTF
v_gene: TRBV13
j_gene: TRBJ2-6
len: 16

CDR3aa: CASSLKWTGIDGYTF
v_gene: TRBV28
j_gene: TRBJ1-2
len: 15

CDR3aa: CASGQHRSTEAFF
v_gene: TRBV12-5
j_gene: TRBJ1-1
len: 13

CDR3aa: CASSKAGGGNSNQPQHF
v_gene: TRBV21-1
j_gene: TRBJ1-5
len: 17

CDR3aa: CASSLEPTIVLYEQYF
v_gene: TRBV5-1
j_gene: TRBJ2-7
len: 16

CDR3aa: CASSSERLNTGELFF
v_gene: TRBV11-2
j_gene: TRBJ2-2
len: 15

CDR3aa: CASSISGDHYEQYF
v_gene: TRBV9
j_gene: TRBJ2-7
len: 14

CDR3aa: CASSFGPSTGEQYF
v_gene: TRBV7-9
j_gene: TRBJ2-7
len: 14

CDR3aa: CASSHPGGGISYNEQFF
v_gene: TRBV4-1
j_gene: TRBJ2-1
len: 17

CDR3aa: CSARRLRDADEQYF
v_gene: TRBV20-1
j_gene: TRBJ2-7
len: 14

CDR3aa: CSAHTVRFSYEQYF
v_gene: TRBV29-1
j_gene: TRBJ2-7
len: 14

CDR3aa: CASSPIAGGPHNEQFF
v_gene: TRBV12-3/TRBV12-4
j_gene: TRBJ2-1
len: 16

CDR3aa: CASSSRLAGTDTQYF
v_gene: TRBV11-1
j_gene: TRBJ2-3
len: 15

CDR3aa: CASPSGLGPLNEQFF
v_gene: TRBV2
j_gene: TRBJ2-1
len: 15

CDR3aa: CASSPTLGGSTDTQYF
v_gene: TRBV7-2
j_gene: TRBJ2-3
len: 16

CDR3aa: CASSQGLAGRSIQYF
v_gene: TRBV4-3
j_gene: TRBJ2-4
len: 15

CDR3aa: CASSRDLSSYNEQFF
v_gene: TRBV28
j_gene: TRBJ2-1
len: 15

CDR3aa: CSVEDLASSTGYTF
v_gene: TRBV29-1
j_gene: TRBJ1-2
len: 14